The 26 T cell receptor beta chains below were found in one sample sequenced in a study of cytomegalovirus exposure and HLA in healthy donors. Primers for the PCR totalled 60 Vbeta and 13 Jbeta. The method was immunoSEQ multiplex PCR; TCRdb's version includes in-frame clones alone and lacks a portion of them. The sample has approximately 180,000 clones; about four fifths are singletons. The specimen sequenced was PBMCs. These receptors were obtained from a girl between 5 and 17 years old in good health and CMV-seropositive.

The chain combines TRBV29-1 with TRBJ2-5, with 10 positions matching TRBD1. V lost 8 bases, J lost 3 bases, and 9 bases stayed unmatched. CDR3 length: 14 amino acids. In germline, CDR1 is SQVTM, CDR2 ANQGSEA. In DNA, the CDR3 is TGCAGCATTTACTCCGGGACAGGGGAAGAGACCCAGTACTTC. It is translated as CSIYSGTGEETQYF.

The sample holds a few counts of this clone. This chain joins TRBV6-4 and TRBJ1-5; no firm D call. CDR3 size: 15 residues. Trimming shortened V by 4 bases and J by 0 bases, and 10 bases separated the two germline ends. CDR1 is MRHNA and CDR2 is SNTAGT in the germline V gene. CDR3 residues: CASSVVGGSNQPQHF. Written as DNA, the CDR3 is TGTGCCAGCAGTGTCGTCGGCGGTAGCAATCAGCCCCAGCATTTT.

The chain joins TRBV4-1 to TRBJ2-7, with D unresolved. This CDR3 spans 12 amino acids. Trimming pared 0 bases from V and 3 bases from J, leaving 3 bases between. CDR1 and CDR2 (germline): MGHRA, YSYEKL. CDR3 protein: CASSQDLYEQYF. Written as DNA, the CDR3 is TGCGCCAGCAGCCAAGATCTCTACGAGCAGTACTTC.

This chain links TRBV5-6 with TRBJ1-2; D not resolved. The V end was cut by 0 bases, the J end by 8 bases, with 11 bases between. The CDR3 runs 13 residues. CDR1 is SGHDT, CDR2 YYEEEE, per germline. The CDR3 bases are TGTGCCAGCAGCTTGGCAGCGGTTGGGGGCTACACCTTC. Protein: CASSLAAVGGYTF.

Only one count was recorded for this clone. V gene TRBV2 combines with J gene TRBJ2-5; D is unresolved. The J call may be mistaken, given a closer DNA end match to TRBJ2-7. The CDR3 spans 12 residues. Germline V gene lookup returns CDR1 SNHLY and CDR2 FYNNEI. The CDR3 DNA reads TGTGCCATCGACACCGTAACCTACGAGCAGTACTTC. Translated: CAIDTVTYEQYF.

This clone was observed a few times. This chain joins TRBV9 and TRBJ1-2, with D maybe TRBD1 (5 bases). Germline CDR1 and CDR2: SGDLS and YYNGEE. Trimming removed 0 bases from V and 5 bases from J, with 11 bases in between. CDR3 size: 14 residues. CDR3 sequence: CASSVESRQYGYTF. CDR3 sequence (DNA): TGTGCCAGCAGCGTAGAGTCGCGACAGTATGGCTACACCTTC.

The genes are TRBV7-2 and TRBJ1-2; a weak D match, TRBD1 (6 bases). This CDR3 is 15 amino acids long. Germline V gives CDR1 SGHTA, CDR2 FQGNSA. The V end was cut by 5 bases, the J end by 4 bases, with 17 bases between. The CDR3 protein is CASSEHDRPFYGYTF. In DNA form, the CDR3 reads TGTGCCAGCAGCGAACACGACAGGCCCTTCTATGGCTACACCTTC.

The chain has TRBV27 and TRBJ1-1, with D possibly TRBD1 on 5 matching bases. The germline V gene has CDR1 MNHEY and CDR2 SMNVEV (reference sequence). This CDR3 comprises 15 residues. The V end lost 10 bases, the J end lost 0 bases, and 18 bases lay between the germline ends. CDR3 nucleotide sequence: TGTGCCACAGGGAATACGCCGGGCATGAACACTGAAGCTTTCTTT. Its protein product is CATGNTPGMNTEAFF.

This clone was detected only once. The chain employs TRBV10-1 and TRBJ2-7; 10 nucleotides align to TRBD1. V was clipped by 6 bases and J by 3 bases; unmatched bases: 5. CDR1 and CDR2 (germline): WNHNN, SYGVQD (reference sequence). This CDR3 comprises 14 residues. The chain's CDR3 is CASSAGQGSYEQYF. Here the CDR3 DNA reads TGCGCCAGCAGCGCGGGACAGGGGAGCTACGAGCAGTACTTC.

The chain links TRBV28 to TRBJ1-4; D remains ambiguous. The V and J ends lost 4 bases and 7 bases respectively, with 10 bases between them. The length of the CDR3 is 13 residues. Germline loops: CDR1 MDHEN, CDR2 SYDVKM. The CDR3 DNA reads TGTGCCAGCAGTTCCAGGTCCTCTGAAAAACTGTTTTTT. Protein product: CASSSRSSEKLFF.

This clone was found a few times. CDR3 DNA: TGTGCCAGCAGTCTCACAGGGACCGGGGAGCTGTTTTTT. Protein: CASSLTGTGELFF. The J gene is TRBJ2-2, the V gene TRBV25-1, with D perhaps TRBD1 (6 bases). V was pared by 5 bases and J by 5 bases, with 9 bases between. The CDR3 sequence is 13 residues long. Germline CDR1 is MGHDK and CDR2 is SYGVNS.

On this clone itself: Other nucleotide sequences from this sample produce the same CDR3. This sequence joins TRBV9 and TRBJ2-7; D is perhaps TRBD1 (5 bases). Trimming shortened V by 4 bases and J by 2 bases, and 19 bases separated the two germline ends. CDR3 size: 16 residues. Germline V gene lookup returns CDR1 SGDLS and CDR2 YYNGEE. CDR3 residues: CASSPIGQGPTYEQYF. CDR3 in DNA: TGTGCCAGCAGCCCGATAGGACAAGGTCCTACCTACGAGCAGTACTTC.

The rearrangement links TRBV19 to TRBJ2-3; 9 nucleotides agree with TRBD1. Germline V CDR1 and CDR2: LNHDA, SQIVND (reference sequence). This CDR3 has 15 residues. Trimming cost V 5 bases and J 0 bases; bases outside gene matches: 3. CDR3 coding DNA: TGTGCCAGTAGTGACAGGGGGTCTAGCACAGATACGCAGTATTTT. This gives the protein CASSDRGSSTDTQYF.

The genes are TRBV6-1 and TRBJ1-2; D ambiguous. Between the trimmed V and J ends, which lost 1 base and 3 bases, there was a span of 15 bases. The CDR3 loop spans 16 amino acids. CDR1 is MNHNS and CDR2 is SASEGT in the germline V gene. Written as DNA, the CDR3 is TGTGCCAGCAGTGAAGGAACAGTCCCCCACTACTATGGCTACACCTTC. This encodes CASSEGTVPHYYGYTF.

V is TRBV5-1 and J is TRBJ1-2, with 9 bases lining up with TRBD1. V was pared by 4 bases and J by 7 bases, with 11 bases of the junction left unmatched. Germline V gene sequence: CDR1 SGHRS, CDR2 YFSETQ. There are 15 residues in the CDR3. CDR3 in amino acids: CASSGPGQGMIGYTF. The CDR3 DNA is TGCGCCAGCAGCGGACCGGGACAGGGAATGATTGGCTACACCTTC.

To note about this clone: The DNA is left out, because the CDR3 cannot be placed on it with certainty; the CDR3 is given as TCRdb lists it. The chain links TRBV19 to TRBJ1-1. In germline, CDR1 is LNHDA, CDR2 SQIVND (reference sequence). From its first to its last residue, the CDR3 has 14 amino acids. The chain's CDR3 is CASTSEGAVTEAFF.

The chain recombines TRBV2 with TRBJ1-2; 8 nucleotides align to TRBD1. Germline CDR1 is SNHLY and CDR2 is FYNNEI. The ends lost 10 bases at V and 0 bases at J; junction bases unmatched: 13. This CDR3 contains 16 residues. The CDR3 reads CAIQGQGAFSNYGYTF. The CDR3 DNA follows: TGTGCCATCCAAGGGCAGGGGGCTTTTTCTAACTATGGCTACACCTTC. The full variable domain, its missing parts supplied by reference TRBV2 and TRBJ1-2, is EPEVTQTPSHQVTQMGQEVILRCVPISNHLYFYWYRQILGQKVEFLVSFYNNEISEKSEIFDDQFSVERPDGSNFTLKIRSTKLEDSAMYFCAIQGQGAFSNYGYTFGSGTRLTVV.

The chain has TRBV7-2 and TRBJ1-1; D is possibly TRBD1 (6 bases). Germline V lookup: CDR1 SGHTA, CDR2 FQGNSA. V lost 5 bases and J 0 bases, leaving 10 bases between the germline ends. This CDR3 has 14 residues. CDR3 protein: CASSAGTLNTEAFF. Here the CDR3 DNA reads TGTGCCAGCAGCGCCGGGACACTGAACACTGAAGCTTTCTTT. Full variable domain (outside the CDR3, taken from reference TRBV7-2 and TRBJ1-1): GAGVSQSPSNKVTEKGKDVELRCDPISGHTALYWYRQSLGQGLEFLIYFQGNSAPDKSGLPSDRFSAERTGGSVSTLTIQRTQQEDSAVYLCASSAGTLNTEAFFGQGTRLTVV.

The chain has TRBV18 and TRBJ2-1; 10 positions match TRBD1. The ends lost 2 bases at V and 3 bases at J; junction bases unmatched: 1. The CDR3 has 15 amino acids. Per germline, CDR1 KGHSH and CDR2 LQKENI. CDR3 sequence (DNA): TGTGCCAGCTCACCAGACAGGGGGCTCTACAATGAGCAGTTCTTC. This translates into CASSPDRGLYNEQFF.

CDR3 sequence (DNA): TGTGCCAGCAGCTTAGCGGGTCTGTCAGGGGTCGACACTGAAGCTTTCTTT. Translated: CASSLAGLSGVDTEAFF. The chain employs TRBV7-9 and TRBJ1-1, with a weak D call TRBD1 (6 bases). V was pared by 0 bases and J by 3 bases, with 17 bases between. In germline, CDR1 is SEHNR, CDR2 FQNEAQ (reference sequence). This CDR3 contains 17 residues.

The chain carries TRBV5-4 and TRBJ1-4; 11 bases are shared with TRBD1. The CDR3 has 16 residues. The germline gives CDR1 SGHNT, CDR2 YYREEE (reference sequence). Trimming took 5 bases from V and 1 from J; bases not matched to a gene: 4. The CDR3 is CASRQGTGGTNEKLFF. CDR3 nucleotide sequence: TGTGCCAGCAGACAAGGGACAGGGGGAACTAATGAAAAACTGTTTTTT.

Here the CDR3 reads CASSLGSFNSPLHF. The CDR3 DNA reads TGTGCCAGCAGCTTAGGAAGCTTTAATTCACCCCTCCACTTT. The chain links TRBV7-9 to TRBJ1-6; D is unclear. The germline V gene has CDR1 SEHNR and CDR2 FQNEAQ (reference sequence). The CDR3 length is 14 residues. V was cut by 1 base and J by 6 bases, with 7 bases left in between. The variable domain in full, with the rest retrieved from reference TRBV7-9 and TRBJ1-6, is DTGVSQNPRHKITKRGQNVTFRCDPISEHNRLYWYRQTLGQGPEFLTYFQNEAQLEKSRLLSDRFSAERPKGSFSTLEIQRTEQGDSAMYLCASSLGSFNSPLHFGNGTRLTVT.

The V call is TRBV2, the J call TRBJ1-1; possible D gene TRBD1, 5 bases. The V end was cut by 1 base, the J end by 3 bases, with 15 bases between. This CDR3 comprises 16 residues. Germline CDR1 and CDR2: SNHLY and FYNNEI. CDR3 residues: CASSEEGDLGYTEAFF. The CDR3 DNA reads TGTGCCAGCAGTGAAGAAGGGGACTTAGGTTACACTGAAGCTTTCTTT.

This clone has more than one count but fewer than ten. CDR3 nucleotide sequence: TGTGCCAGCAGTTACTCGTCGGCGGGAGGGAATGAGCAGTTCTTC. Protein sequence: CASSYSSAGGNEQFF. This rearrangement joins TRBV6-6 to TRBJ2-1; 9 bases are shared with TRBD2. Germline V gene data show CDR1 as MNHNY and CDR2 as SVGAGI (reference sequence). V trimming: 0 bases; J trimming: 7 bases; junction bases outside the gene matches: 4. The CDR3 sequence is 15 residues long.

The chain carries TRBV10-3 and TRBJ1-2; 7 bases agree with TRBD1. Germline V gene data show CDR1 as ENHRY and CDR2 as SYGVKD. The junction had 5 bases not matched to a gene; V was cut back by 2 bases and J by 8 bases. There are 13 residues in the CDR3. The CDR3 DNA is TGTGCCATCAGTGAGACAGGGGCGGGGGGCTACACCTTC. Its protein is CAISETGAGGYTF.

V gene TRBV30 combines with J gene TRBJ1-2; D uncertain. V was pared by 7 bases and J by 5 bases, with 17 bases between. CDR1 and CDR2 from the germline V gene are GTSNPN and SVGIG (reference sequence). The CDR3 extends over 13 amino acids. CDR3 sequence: CASPKPGKYGYTF. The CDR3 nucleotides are TGTGCCTCCCCTAAACCCGGGAAGTATGGCTACACCTTC. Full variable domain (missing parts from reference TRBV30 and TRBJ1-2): SQTIHQWPATLVQPVGSPLSLECTVEGTSNPNLYWYRQAAGRGLQLLFYSVGIGQISSEVPQNLSASRPQDRQFILSSKKLLLSDSGFYLCASPKPGKYGYTFGSGTRLTVV.